This TCR beta chain was captured by sequencing in a study of PD-1 blockade in classical Hodgkin lymphoma. Regarding the study as a whole: Undefined causes, possibly disease activity or prior therapy, underlie the repertoire differences. Complete responders' baseline diversity resembled that of newly diagnosed patients.

In every patient, relapse followed autologous stem cell transplantation, while exposure to brentuximab vedotin differed. Profiled with immunoSEQ multiplex PCR; TCRdb holds only in-frame clones, not every one. The sample has about 40,000 clones; 76% are singletons. On this clone itself: Its antigen is not known.

This CDR3 contains 15 residues. The V end lost 6 bases, the J end lost 2 bases, and 15 bases lay between the germline ends. The germline CDR1 and CDR2 sequences are MDHEN and SYDVKM. Sequencing was performed on peripheral blood mononuclear cells (PBMCs), taken at baseline. The origin of this receptor is a human donor with classical Hodgkin lymphoma. The chain uses TRBV28 and TRBJ2-3; perhaps TRBD2 as D (6 bases). CDR3 sequence: CASRGDSSPTDTQYF. CDR3 coding DNA: TGTGCCAGCAGGGGGGACTCCTCCCCCACAGATACGCAGTATTTT.